The 6 T cell receptor beta chains in this list originate from one sample, sequenced in a study of T-cell memory formation after mild COVID-19. MiXCR was run by TCRdb on the 5' RACE reads, yielding one entry per CDR3 protein. The sample has roughly 450,000 distinct CDR3 sequences, over 15% seen once; the top ten hold 12%. The material sequenced was PBMCs or a T cell subset sorted from them (not recorded which). These TCRs come from an adult woman who had mild COVID-19 (a few samples of this study predate the infection). Cell type and time point are not known.

This clonotype has more than one count but fewer than ten. The V gene is TRBV7-9, the J gene TRBJ1-1, with D uncertain. Germline V CDR1 and CDR2: SEHNR, FQNEAQ (reference sequence). Trimming removed 5 bases from V and 2 bases from J, with 9 bases in between. This CDR3 contains 13 residues. The CDR3 region is CASSRKLNTEAFF. In DNA form, the CDR3 reads TGTGCCAGCAGCCGTAAATTAAACACTGAAGCTTTCTTT.

This clonotype was picked up many times. J is TRBJ2-6 and V is TRBV12-3 or TRBV12-4; D gene ambiguous. The length of the CDR3 is 13 residues. The V end was cut by 8 bases, the J end by 1 base, with 6 bases between. The CDR3 coding sequence is TGTGCCAGCCGAACGTCTGGGGCCAACGTCCTGACTTTC. It specifies CASRTSGANVLTF.

This chain uses TRBV6-1 with TRBJ2-3; TRBD2 agrees at 8 bases. The CDR3 covers 15 residues. From germline, CDR1 is MNHNS and CDR2 SASEGT. With 8 bases clipped from V and 2 bases from J, the junction kept 9 bases outside the gene matches. The chain's CDR3 is CASGMVAGLTDTQYF. The CDR3 DNA reads TGTGCCAGCGGTATGGTAGCGGGACTCACAGATACGCAGTATTTT.

The rearrangement links TRBV24-1 to TRBJ2-7; D assignment may be TRBD1 or TRBD2 (6 bases each). CDR3 length equals 13 residues. V dropped 4 bases and J dropped 6 bases, with 12 bases sitting between them. The germline gives CDR1 KGHDR, CDR2 SFDVKD. In DNA, the CDR3 is TGTGCCACCAGTGAGCTTGGGGGGCGCGAGCAGTACTTC. It specifies CATSELGGREQYF.

The chain is built from TRBV5-1 and TRBJ2-1; D is unresolved. Trimming stripped 5 bases from V and 6 bases from J, with 9 bases between. This CDR3 region has 12 residues. Germline values: CDR1 SGHRS, CDR2 YFSETQ. CDR3 in DNA: TGCGCCAGCAGATCAAAGCCCAATGAGCAGTTCTTC. This translates into CASRSKPNEQFF.

The chain couples TRBV7-9 to TRBJ1-1; D uncertain. This CDR3 is 13 amino acids long. Germline V gene data show CDR1 as SEHNR and CDR2 as FQNEAQ (reference sequence). Trimming shortened V by 5 bases and J by 0 bases, and 7 bases separated the two germline ends. CDR3 residues: CASSPAMNTEAFF. The CDR3 DNA is TGTGCCAGCAGCCCTGCCATGAACACTGAAGCTTTCTTT.